These 3 T cell receptor beta chains originate from one sample sequenced in a study of pediatric ulcerative colitis. Clones were sequenced by immunoSEQ multiplex PCR, and TCRdb holds only the in-frame ones, with some missing. The sample includes over 30,000 clones, roughly 81% of them seen just once. During colonoscopy, one to two rectal pinch biopsies were collected. Specimen: gut tissue. The source of these receptors is a boy under 18 with mild ulcerative colitis.

The V gene is TRBV29-1, the J gene TRBJ2-3; 7 positions agree with TRBD1. CDR1 is SQVTM, CDR2 ANQGSEA, per germline. The CDR3 covers 13 residues. V shed 6 bases, J shed 2 bases, and the junction held 5 bases outside the gene matches. This CDR3 is CSVRDRFTDTQYF. CDR3 nucleotide sequence: TGCAGCGTCCGGGACAGATTCACAGATACGCAGTATTTT.

This clone appeared a few times. The rearrangement joins TRBV7-9 to TRBJ1-4, with 12 nucleotides matching TRBD1. Germline V gene data show CDR1 as SEHNR and CDR2 as FQNEAQ (reference sequence). V was clipped by 1 base and J by 12 bases; unmatched bases: 6. This CDR3 has 15 amino acids. The CDR3, as DNA: TGTGCCAGCAGCTTAGATGGGACAGGGGGCTTACAACTGTTTTTT. This sequence encodes CASSLDGTGGLQLFF.

The V and J genes are TRBV9 and TRBJ2-5; 7 bases align to TRBD1. The CDR3 covers 13 residues. Germline V CDR1 and CDR2: SGDLS, YYNGEE. J lost 5 bases, V lost 4 bases, and 5 bases had no gene match. This CDR3 reads CASSLTGMETQYF. CDR3 coding DNA: TGTGCCAGCAGCCTGACAGGGATGGAGACCCAGTACTTC.